This entry is about one T cell receptor beta chain. The source of the sample is a study of cytomegalovirus exposure and HLA in healthy donors. This CDR3 is 13 amino acids long. Germline loops: CDR1 SGHVS, CDR2 FQNEAQ. V gave up 4 bases and J gave up 3 bases, with 10 bases separating them. Clones were read by immunoSEQ multiplex PCR, and TCRdb kept only the in-frame ones, dropping some. Here the sample spans 100,000 to 150,000 clones, 85% to 90% being singletons. This chain links TRBV7-8 with TRBJ2-7; D is possibly TRBD2 (5 bases). The clonotype originates from a woman aged 18-35 years in good health and CMV-seronegative. Sequences were obtained from PBMCs. The CDR3 bases are TGTGCCAGCAGCTCCGGGGTTCTCTACGAGCAGTACTTC. The encoded protein is CASSSGVLYEQYF.